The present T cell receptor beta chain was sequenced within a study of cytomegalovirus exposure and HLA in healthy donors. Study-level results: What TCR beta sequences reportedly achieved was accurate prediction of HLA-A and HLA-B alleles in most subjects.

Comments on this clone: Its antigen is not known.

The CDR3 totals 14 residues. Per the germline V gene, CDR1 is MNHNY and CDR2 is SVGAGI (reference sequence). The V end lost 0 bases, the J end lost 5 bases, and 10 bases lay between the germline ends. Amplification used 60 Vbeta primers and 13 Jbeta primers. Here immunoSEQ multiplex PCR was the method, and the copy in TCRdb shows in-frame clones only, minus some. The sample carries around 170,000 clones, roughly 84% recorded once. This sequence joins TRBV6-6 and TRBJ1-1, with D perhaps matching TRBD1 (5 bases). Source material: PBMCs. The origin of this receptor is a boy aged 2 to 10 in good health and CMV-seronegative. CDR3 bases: TGTGCCAGCAGTTACTCGGGGGGAAGGACTGAAGCTTTCTTT. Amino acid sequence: CASSYSGGRTEAFF.